This passage covers 8 T cell receptor beta chains from one sample sequenced in a study of shared clonotypes between healthy human individuals. Sequencing used immunoSEQ multiplex PCR; TCRdb keeps in-frame clones, though not all of them. The sample lists over a million clones, about 70% occurring once. The sequenced material came from memory CD4+ T cells sorted from blood. Subset of the sample: CD45RA-negative fraction. The receptors were sampled from a man aged 18 to 30 in good health.

The chain couples TRBV9 to TRBJ2-7; 9 bases match TRBD1. The CDR3 is 14 residues long. Germline CDR1 reads SGDLS; CDR2 reads YYNGEE. Trimming at V came to 0 bases and at J to 7 bases, leaving 5 bases not matched to a gene. The CDR3 DNA is TGTGCCAGCAGCGTAGCAACAGGGGGCGGAGAGCAGTACTTC. Translation: CASSVATGGGEQYF.

The J gene is TRBJ2-5, the V gene TRBV2, with D unresolved. The V gene's germline CDR1 is SNHLY and CDR2 FYNNEI. The CDR3 runs 13 residues. V was clipped by 4 bases and J by 2 bases, with 8 bases between them. CDR3 sequence (DNA): TGTGCCAGCAGTGGGGCACCACAAGAGACCCAGTACTTC. Amino acid sequence: CASSGAPQETQYF.

This chain uses TRBV14 with TRBJ2-2, with D unresolved. V was pared by 1 base and J by 0 bases, with 9 bases between. Per the germline V gene, CDR1 is SGHDN and CDR2 is FVKESK. There are 16 residues in the CDR3. CDR3: CASSQVWQANTGELFF. The DNA of the CDR3 is TGTGCCAGCAGCCAAGTTTGGCAGGCGAACACCGGGGAGCTGTTTTTT.

As DNA, the CDR3 is TGTGCCAGCAGCTTTGTCCCAGACAGCAACAATGAGCAGTTCTTC. Protein product: CASSFVPDSNNEQFF. This rearrangement joins TRBV7-9 to TRBJ2-1; D is perhaps TRBD1 (5 bases). The CDR3 contains 15 residues. V lost 3 bases and J 5 bases, leaving 14 bases between the germline ends. From germline, CDR1 is SEHNR and CDR2 FQNEAQ (reference sequence).

The chain is built from TRBV2 and TRBJ2-5, with D tentatively TRBD1 or TRBD2 (6 bases each). CDR1 is SNHLY and CDR2 is FYNNEI in the germline V gene. The CDR3 totals 15 residues. V was trimmed by 8 bases and J by 4 bases, leaving 20 bases between them. The DNA of the CDR3 is TGTGCCAGCGGCAGCTCGGGGGCCGGGGGAGAGACCCAGTACTTC. Amino acid sequence: CASGSSGAGGETQYF.

The V gene is TRBV5-1, the J gene TRBJ2-1; D is unclear. Germline CDR1 and CDR2: SGHRS and YFSETQ. The CDR3 runs 15 residues. Trimming stripped 3 bases from V and 7 bases from J, with 17 bases between. The CDR3 sequence is CASSSSLSTVNEQFF. The DNA for the CDR3 is TGCGCCAGCAGCTCTTCCCTTTCGACGGTGAATGAGCAGTTCTTC.

This chain joins TRBV19 and TRBJ1-6; 8 bases match TRBD1. Germline values: CDR1 LNHDA, CDR2 SQIVND (reference sequence). Trimming cost V 7 bases and J 7 bases; bases outside gene matches: 6. This CDR3 has 14 residues. The CDR3 loop reads CASTMDRENSPLHF. The CDR3 DNA reads as TGTGCCAGTACCATGGACAGGGAGAATTCACCCCTCCACTTT. The full variable domain, rest sourced from reference TRBV19 and TRBJ1-6, is DGGITQSPKYLFRKEGQNVTLSCEQNLNHDAMYWYRQDPGQGLRLIYYSQIVNDFQKGDIAEGYSVSREKKESFPLTVTSAQKNPTAFYLCASTMDRENSPLHFGNGTRLTVT.

The V gene is TRBV5-1, the J gene TRBJ2-2, with TRBD2 identical over 12 bases. This CDR3 spans 18 amino acids. The V gene's germline CDR1 is SGHRS and CDR2 YFSETQ. J was trimmed by 2 bases and V by 4 bases; bases with no gene match: 9. The CDR3 coding sequence is TGCGCCAGCAGCCCCAATCCTAGCGGGAGGGGCAACACCGGGGAGCTGTTTTTT. Its protein is CASSPNPSGRGNTGELFF.